Listed below are T cell receptor beta chains from one sample, sequenced in a study of T-cell reconstitution after alpha-beta-depleted transplantation in children. In TCRdb, the PCR reads were re-called with MiXCR into one record per CDR3 protein. Of about 610,000 distinct CDR3 sequences in the sample, about 11% were seen once. The sequences come from PBMCs from the stem cell graft donor, collected from the stem cell graft. The receptors here all came from a human donor who donated a stem cell graft to a child with acute myeloid leukemia. CDR3s include the opening cysteine and the closing phenylalanine or tryptophan. D genes are given only for firm matches. Where a row states a size, it is once, few, many or the class of an expanded clone; other rows omit it.

CDR3aa	CDR3nt	v_gene	abundance	j_gene	d_gene
CATSDLEQGAVDTQYF	TGTGCCACCAGTGATTTGGAGCAGGGGGCAGTCGATACGCAGTATTTT	TRBV24-1	few	TRBJ2-3	TRBD1
CASSFLVTTETQYF	TGTGCCAGCAGCTTCCTAGTAACGACGGAGACCCAGTACTTC	TRBV7-9	many	TRBJ2-5	-
CASSPKGTDTQYF	TGTGCCAGCTCACCAAAGGGAACAGATACGCAGTATTTT	TRBV18	many	TRBJ2-3	-
CASEVRREQFF	TGTGCCAGCGAGGTCCGGCGTGAGCAGTTCTTC	TRBV2	-	TRBJ2-1	-
CASSSLAQTYEQYF	TGTGCCAGCAGCTCACTAGCACAGACCTACGAGCAGTACTTC	TRBV7-2	many	TRBJ2-7	-
CASSPLGQLNTEAFF	TGTGCCAGCTCACCTCTGGGACAGCTTAACACTGAAGCTTTCTTT	TRBV18	-	TRBJ1-1	TRBD1
CASSSAGKAGETQYF	TGTGCCAGCAGTTCGGCAGGGAAAGCGGGGGAGACCCAGTACTTC	TRBV28	-	TRBJ2-5	TRBD2
CASSLEGVETQYF	TGCGCCAGCAGCTTGGAAGGGGTAGAGACCCAGTACTTC	TRBV5-1	many	TRBJ2-5	-
CASSEQGQLPYNEQFF	TGTGCCAGCAGTGAGCAGGGACAGCTACCCTACAATGAGCAGTTCTTC	TRBV6-4	many	TRBJ2-1	TRBD1
CSARSTGTSGSRDTGELFF	TGCAGTGCTAGGTCCACCGGGACTAGCGGGAGTCGAGACACCGGGGAGCTGTTTTTT	TRBV20-1	-	TRBJ2-2	TRBD2
CASSGGTGVGVVGF	TGCGCCAGCAGCGGAGGGACAGGGGTCGGGGTCGTGGGCTTC	TRBV5-1	-	TRBJ2-4	TRBD1
CASSPLSGGFSNQPQHF	TGTGCCAGCAGTCCACTATCCGGGGGGTTTAGCAATCAGCCCCAGCATTTT	TRBV28	many	TRBJ1-5	-
CASSPRSGRTEAFF	TGCGCCAGCAGCCCCCGTTCGGGGCGGACTGAAGCTTTCTTT	TRBV5-1	-	TRBJ1-1	-
CASSPESAGVGRNEQFF	TGTGCCAGCTCACCAGAGTCCGCGGGAGTAGGCCGAAATGAGCAGTTCTTC	TRBV18	few	TRBJ2-1	TRBD2
CASSTTLEPGELFF	TGCGCCAGCAGCACGACTTTGGAACCCGGGGAGCTGTTTTTT	TRBV5-1	few	TRBJ2-2	-
CSARDVTGLAEAFF	TGCAGTGCTAGAGACGTGACAGGGCTGGCGGAAGCTTTCTTT	TRBV20-1	few	TRBJ1-1	TRBD1
CASSLTAGQETQYF	TGCGCCAGCAGCTTGACGGCAGGCCAAGAGACCCAGTACTTC	TRBV5-1	few	TRBJ2-5	-
CASSLLASGEQFF	TGTGCCAGCAGCTTACTAGCGTCGGGTGAGCAGTTCTTC	TRBV7-2	-	TRBJ2-1	-
CASVDLAGGYEQYF	TGTGCCAGCGTGGACCTAGCGGGAGGTTACGAGCAGTACTTC	TRBV27	-	TRBJ2-7	TRBD2
CASSLSRGTQYF	TGTGCCAGCAGCTTAAGTCGCGGGACCCAGTACTTC	TRBV7-8	-	TRBJ2-5	-